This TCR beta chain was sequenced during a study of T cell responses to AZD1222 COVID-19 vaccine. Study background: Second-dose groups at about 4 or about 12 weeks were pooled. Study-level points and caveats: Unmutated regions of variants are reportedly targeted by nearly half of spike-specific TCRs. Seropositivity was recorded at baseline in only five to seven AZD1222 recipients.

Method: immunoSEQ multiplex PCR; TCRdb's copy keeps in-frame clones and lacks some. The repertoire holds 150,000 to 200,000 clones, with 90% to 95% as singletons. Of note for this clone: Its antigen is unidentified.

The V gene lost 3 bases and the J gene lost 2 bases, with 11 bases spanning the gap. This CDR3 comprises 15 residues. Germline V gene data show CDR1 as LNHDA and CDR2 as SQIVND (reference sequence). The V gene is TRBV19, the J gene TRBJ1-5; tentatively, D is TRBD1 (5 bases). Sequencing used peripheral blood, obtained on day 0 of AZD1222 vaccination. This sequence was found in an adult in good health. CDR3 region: CASSMGGRGNQPQHF. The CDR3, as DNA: TGTGCCAGTAGTATGGGGGGTAGGGGCAATCAGCCCCAGCATTTT.